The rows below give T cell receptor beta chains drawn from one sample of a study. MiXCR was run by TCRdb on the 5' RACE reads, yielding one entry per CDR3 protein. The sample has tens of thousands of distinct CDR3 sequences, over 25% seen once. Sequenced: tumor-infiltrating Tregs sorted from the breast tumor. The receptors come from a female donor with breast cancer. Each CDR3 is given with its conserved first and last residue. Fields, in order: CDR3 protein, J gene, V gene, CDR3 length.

CSARAYLGGRPFEQLF | TRBJ2-1 | TRBV20-1 | 16
CASSLALDNQPQHF | TRBJ1-5 | TRBV12-3/TRBV12-4 | 14
CSASTRRRTGDEQFF | TRBJ2-1 | TRBV20-1 | 15
CASSIAGKGRAFF | TRBJ1-1 | TRBV19 | 13
CSVLQGAGTTEAFF | TRBJ1-1 | TRBV29-1 | 14
CASSPWTSGRWGGFF | TRBJ2-1 | TRBV7-8 | 15
CASSLSPDVLPPGEQYF | TRBJ2-7 | TRBV27 | 17
CSTRTGEGYTF | TRBJ1-2 | TRBV29-1 | 11
CSVGQGHTEAFF | TRBJ1-1 | TRBV20-1 | 12
CASSLAGTHNEQFF | TRBJ2-1 | TRBV7-2 | 14
CASLPGTSPRATEAFF | TRBJ1-1 | TRBV25-1 | 16
CASSLLGIQPQHF | TRBJ1-5 | TRBV28 | 13
CASTQGGYTEAFF | TRBJ1-1 | TRBV25-1 | 13
CASWDRAYEQYF | TRBJ2-7 | TRBV6-1 | 12
CASSLDGLAGGGSPDTQYF | TRBJ2-3 | TRBV5-1 | 19
CASSFGRPAYNEQFF | TRBJ2-1 | TRBV6-2/TRBV6-3 | 15
CASRGSVSPLHF | TRBJ1-6 | TRBV6-1 | 12
CASRGTGGYGYTF | TRBJ1-2 | TRBV6-5 | 13
CASSFEGFTEAFF | TRBJ1-1 | TRBV5-1 | 13
CASSSTRRVRSGNTIYF | TRBJ1-3 | TRBV12-3/TRBV12-4 | 17
CASIRGNPNTGELFF | TRBJ2-2 | TRBV19 | 15
CSARPSLRGRGSYEQYF | TRBJ2-7 | TRBV20-1 | 17
CASRVNTGELFF | TRBJ2-2 | TRBV12-3/TRBV12-4 | 12
CSARDLAESSYEQYF | TRBJ2-7 | TRBV20-1 | 15
CASSVGSSGGNEQFF | TRBJ2-1 | TRBV9 | 15
CASWDETDYEQYF | TRBJ2-7 | TRBV6-1 | 13
CASSPVSGVSYNEQFF | TRBJ2-1 | TRBV18 | 16
CASSQGPSRTGAFF | TRBJ1-1 | TRBV5-1 | 14
CASSPKWEGTYNEQFF | TRBJ2-1 | TRBV7-9 | 16
CASSFGLAGVGSEQFF | TRBJ2-1 | TRBV13 | 16
CASSHSEGNNEQFF | TRBJ2-1 | TRBV4-1 | 14
CASSLGDRAYNEQFF | TRBJ2-1 | TRBV7-6 | 15
CSARVPSAGMGEQYF | TRBJ2-7 | TRBV20-1 | 15
CASSPGTGPDTQYF | TRBJ2-3 | TRBV27 | 14
CASSLRTTNYEQYF | TRBJ2-7 | TRBV13 | 14
CASSDPRGSYGYTF | TRBJ1-2 | TRBV6-1 | 14
CASSTTKRGPQHF | TRBJ1-5 | TRBV19 | 13
CATSRNSGRAIDTQYF | TRBJ2-3 | TRBV15 | 16
CASSEYPGLLDHEQYF | TRBJ2-7 | TRBV7-9 | 16
CASGQTSGLYEQYF | TRBJ2-7 | TRBV12-3/TRBV12-4 | 14
CASSLYAWNTGELFF | TRBJ2-2 | TRBV6-5 | 15
CASGQESRLDYEQYF | TRBJ2-7 | TRBV6-1 | 15
CASSSPGTADTQYF | TRBJ2-3 | TRBV28 | 14